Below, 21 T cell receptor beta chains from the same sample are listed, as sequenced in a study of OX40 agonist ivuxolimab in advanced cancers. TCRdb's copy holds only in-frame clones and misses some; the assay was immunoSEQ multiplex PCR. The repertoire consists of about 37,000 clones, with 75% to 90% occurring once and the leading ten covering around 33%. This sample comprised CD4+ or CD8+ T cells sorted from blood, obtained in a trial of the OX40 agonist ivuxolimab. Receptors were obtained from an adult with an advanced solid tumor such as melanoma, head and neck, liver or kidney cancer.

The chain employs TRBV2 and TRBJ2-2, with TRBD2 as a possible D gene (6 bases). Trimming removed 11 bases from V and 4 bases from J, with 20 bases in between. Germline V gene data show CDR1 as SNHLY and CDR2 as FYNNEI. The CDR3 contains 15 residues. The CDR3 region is CASKRVAGGTGELFF. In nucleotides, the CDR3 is TGTGCCTCAAAGCGAGTAGCCGGGGGCACCGGGGAGCTGTTTTTT.

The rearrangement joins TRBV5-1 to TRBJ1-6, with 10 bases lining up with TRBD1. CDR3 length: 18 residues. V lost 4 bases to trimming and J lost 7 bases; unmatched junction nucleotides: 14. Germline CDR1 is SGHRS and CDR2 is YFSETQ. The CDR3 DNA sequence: TGCGCCAGCAGCCAATTCTCAGATCCGGGACAGGGGAATTCACCCCTCCACTTT. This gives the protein CASSQFSDPGQGNSPLHF.

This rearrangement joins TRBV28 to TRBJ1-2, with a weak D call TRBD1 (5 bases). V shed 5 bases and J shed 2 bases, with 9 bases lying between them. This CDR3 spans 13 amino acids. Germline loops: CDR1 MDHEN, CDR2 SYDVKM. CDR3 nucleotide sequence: TGTGCCAGCAGTAGACAGAAGAACTATGGCTACACCTTC. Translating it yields CASSRQKNYGYTF.

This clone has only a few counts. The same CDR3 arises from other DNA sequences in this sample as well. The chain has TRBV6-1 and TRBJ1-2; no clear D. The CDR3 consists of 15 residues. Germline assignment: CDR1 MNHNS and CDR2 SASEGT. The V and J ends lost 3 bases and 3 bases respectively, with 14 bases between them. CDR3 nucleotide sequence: TGTGCCAGCAGTGAGGGCGGCCCTATCCACTATGGCTACACCTTC. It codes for CASSEGGPIHYGYTF.

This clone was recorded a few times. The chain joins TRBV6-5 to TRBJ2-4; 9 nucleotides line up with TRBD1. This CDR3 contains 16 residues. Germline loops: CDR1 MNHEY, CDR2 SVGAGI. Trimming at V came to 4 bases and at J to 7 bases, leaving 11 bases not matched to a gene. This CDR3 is CASSSLGDRELNIQYF. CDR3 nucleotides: TGTGCCAGCAGTTCCCTGGGGGACAGGGAATTGAACATTCAGTACTTC.

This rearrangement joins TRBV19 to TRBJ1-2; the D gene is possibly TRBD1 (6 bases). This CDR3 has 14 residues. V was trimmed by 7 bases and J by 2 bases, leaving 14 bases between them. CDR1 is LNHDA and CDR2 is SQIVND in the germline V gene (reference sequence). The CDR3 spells CASNPNRANYGYTF. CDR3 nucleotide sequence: TGTGCCAGTAATCCGAACAGGGCCAACTATGGCTACACCTTC.

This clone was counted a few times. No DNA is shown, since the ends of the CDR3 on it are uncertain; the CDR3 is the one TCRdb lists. CDR3 loop: CASSFLAGGNQPQHF. The rearrangement uses TRBV6-6 and TRBJ1-5; the D call in the table, TRBD1, was not verified against the DNA. The CDR3 length equals 15 residues, ends included. Germline lookup yields CDR1 MNHNY and CDR2 SVGAGI (reference sequence).

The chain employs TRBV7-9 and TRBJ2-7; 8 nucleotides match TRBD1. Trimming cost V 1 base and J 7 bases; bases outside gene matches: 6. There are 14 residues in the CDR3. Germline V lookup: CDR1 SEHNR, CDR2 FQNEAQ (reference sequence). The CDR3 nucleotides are TGTGCCAGCAGCTTAGGACAGGGGTCTACGGAGCAGTACTTC. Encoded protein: CASSLGQGSTEQYF.

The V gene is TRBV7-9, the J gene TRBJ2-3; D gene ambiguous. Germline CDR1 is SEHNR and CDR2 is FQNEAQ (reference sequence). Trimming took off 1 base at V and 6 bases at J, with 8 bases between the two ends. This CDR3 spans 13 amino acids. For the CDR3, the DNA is TGTGCCAGCAGCTTAGGTTCTCAGGATACGCAGTATTTT. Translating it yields CASSLGSQDTQYF.

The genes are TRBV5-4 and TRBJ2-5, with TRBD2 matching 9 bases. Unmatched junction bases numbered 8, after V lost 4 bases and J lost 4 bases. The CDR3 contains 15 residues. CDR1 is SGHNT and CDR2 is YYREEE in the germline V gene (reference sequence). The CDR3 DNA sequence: TGTGCCAGCAGCGCGGGGGGGCCGGATTCAGAGACCCAGTACTTC. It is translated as CASSAGGPDSETQYF.

CDR3 sequence: CASSLGADGNTIYF. The CDR3 nucleotides read TGCGCCAGCAGCTTGGGGGCGGATGGAAACACCATATATTTT. The rearrangement joins TRBV5-1 to TRBJ1-3, with D unclear. The V and J ends lost 0 bases and 3 bases respectively, with 7 bases between them. The CDR3 runs to 14 residues. Germline lookup yields CDR1 SGHRS and CDR2 YFSETQ.

The CDR3 nucleotides read TGTGCCAGCAGTCGGACCCCCTACGAGCAGTACTTC. Its translation: CASSRTPYEQYF. V and J are TRBV6-6 and TRBJ2-5, with no clear D. Gene TRBJ2-7 matches the end of the DNA better, so the J call may be wrong. Germline-derived CDR1 and CDR2 are MNHNY and SVGAGI (reference sequence). CDR3 size: 12 residues.

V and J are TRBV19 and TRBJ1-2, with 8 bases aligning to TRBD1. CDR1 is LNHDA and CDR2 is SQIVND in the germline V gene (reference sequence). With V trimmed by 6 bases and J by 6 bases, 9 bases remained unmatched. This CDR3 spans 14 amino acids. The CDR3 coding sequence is TGTGCCAGTAGAGGGGCCAGGGGGCCTGATGGCTACACCTTC. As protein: CASRGARGPDGYTF.

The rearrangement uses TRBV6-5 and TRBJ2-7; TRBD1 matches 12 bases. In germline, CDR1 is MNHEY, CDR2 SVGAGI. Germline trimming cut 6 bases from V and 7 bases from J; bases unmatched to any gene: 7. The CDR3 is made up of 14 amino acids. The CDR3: CASRPGTGGLEQYF. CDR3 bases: TGTGCCAGCAGACCCGGGACAGGGGGCTTGGAGCAGTACTTC.

The CDR3 DNA reads as TGTGCCAGCATCACAGGGCGAGTCAGGAGCTTCCTATCCTACGAGCAGTACTTC. Protein: CASITGRVRSFLSYEQYF. The rearrangement links TRBV21-1 to TRBJ2-7; the D call TRBD1 from the table was never checked on the DNA. TRBV21-1 is marked as a pseudogene. The CDR3 extends over 18 amino acids.

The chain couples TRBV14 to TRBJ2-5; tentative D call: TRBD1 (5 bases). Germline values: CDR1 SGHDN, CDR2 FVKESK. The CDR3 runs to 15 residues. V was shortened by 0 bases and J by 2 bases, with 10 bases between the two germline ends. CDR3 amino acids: CASSQDTGWQETQYF. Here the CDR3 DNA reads TGTGCCAGCAGCCAAGATACAGGATGGCAAGAGACCCAGTACTTC. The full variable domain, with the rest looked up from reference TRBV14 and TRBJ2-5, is EAGVTQFPSHSVIEKGQTVTLRCDPISGHDNLYWYRRVMGKEIKFLLHFVKESKQDESGMPNNRFLAERTGGTYSTLKVQPAELEDSGVYFCASSQDTGWQETQYFGPGTRLLVL.

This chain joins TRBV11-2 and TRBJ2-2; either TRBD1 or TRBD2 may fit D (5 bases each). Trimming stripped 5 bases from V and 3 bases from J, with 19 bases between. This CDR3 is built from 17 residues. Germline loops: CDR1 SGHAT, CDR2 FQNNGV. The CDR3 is CASSPLFRGAYTGELFF. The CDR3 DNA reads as TGTGCCAGCAGCCCTTTGTTCCGGGGCGCTTACACCGGGGAGCTGTTTTTT.

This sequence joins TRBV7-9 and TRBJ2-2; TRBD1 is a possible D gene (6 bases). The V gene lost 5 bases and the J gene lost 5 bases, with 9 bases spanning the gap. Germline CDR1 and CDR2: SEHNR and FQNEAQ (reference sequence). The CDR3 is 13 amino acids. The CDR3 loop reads CASSRTGTGELFF. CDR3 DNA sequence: TGTGCCAGCAGCCGAACAGGGACCGGGGAGCTGTTTTTT.

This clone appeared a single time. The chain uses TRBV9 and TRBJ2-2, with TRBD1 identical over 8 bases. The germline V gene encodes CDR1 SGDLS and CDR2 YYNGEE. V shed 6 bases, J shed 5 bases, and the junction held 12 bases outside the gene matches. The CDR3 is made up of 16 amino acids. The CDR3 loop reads CASTRSGGADTGELFF. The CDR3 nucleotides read TGTGCCAGCACCAGGTCAGGGGGCGCGGATACCGGGGAGCTGTTTTTT.

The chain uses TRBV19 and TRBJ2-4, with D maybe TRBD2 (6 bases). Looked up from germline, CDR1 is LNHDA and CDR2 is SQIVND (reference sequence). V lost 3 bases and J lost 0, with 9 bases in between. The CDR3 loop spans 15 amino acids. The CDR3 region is CASSILGLAKNIQYF. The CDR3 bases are TGTGCCAGTAGTATCCTGGGACTAGCCAAAAACATTCAGTACTTC.

Here the CDR3 reads CASSGGVNTEAFF. The CDR3 DNA sequence: TGCGCCAGCAGCGGAGGGGTGAACACTGAAGCTTTCTTT. This sequence joins TRBV5-1 and TRBJ1-1; the D gene is possibly TRBD1 (5 bases). Germline-derived CDR1 and CDR2 are SGHRS and YFSETQ. The V end was cut by 4 bases, the J end by 0 bases, with 7 bases between. This CDR3 contains 13 residues.